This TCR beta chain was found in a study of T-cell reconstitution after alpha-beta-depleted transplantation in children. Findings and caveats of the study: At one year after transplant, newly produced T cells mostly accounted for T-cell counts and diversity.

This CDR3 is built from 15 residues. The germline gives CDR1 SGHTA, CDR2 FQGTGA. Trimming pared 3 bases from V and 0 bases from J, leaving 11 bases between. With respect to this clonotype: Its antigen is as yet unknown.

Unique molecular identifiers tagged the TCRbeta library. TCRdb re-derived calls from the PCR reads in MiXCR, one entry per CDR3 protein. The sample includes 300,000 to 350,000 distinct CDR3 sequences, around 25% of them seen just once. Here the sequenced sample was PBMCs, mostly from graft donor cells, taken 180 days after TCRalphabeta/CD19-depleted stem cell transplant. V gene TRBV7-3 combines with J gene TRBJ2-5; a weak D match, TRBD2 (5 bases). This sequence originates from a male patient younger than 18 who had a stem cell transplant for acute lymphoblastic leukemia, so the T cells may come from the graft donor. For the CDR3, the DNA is TGTGCCAGCAGCTTGGACTCAACGTACCAAGAGACCCAGTACTTC. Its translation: CASSLDSTYQETQYF.